Reported below is one T cell receptor (beta chain). Germline lookup yields CDR1 SGHTA and CDR2 FQGNSA. The CDR3 has 16 residues. V shed 5 bases, J shed 5 bases, and the junction held 10 bases outside the gene matches. Using immunoSEQ multiplex PCR, the repertoire was profiled, and TCRdb retains in-frame clones only, with some absent. The repertoire holds about 77,000 clones, with almost 95% as singletons. The sample comes from a study of control samples from healthy donors and cancer patients. The clonotype comes from a woman aged 60-75 years in good health. The chain uses TRBV7-2 and TRBJ2-1, with 9 bases matching TRBD2. The sample was blood. CDR3 loop: CASSVIRAGGDNEQFF. The DNA of the CDR3 is TGTGCCAGCAGCGTTATCCGCGCGGGAGGGGACAATGAGCAGTTCTTC.